Each of the 29 T cell receptor beta chains below was sequenced from the same sample in a study of blood T cell repertoires in COVID-19. The protocol was immunoSEQ multiplex PCR, while the TCRdb copy is restricted to in-frame clones and leaves out a portion. The repertoire has around 700,000 clones, 75% to 90% of them found once; the top ten carry over 0.2%. Sequencing was done on a sample of peripheral blood. The receptors were gathered from a woman aged 18 to 35 with acute or convalescent COVID-19.

Details on this clone: The same CDR3 also results from other DNA sequences found in this sample. The rearrangement uses TRBV6-1 and TRBJ2-7, with 8 nucleotides matching TRBD2. Losses at the gene ends were 2 bases for V and 4 bases for J; bases not matched to a gene: 7. In germline, CDR1 is MNHNS, CDR2 SASEGT. The CDR3 is 15 amino acids. CDR3 DNA sequence: TGTGCCAGCAGTGAACCCGGGACGGGAGGGTACGAGCAGTACTTC. It specifies CASSEPGTGGYEQYF.

This clone appeared a few times. The chain recombines TRBV7-8 with TRBJ1-2; D is undetermined. Trimming shortened V by 2 bases and J by 0 bases, and 7 bases separated the two germline ends. From germline, CDR1 is SGHVS and CDR2 FQNEAQ. The CDR3 sequence is 14 residues long. The CDR3 is CASSLIRTNYGYTF. In nucleotides, the CDR3 is TGTGCCAGCAGCTTAATCAGAACTAACTATGGCTACACCTTC.

CDR3 in amino acids: CASSGGHFSGNTIYF. CDR3 in DNA: TGCGCCAGCAGCGGGGGACATTTCTCTGGAAACACCATATATTTT. The rearrangement uses TRBV5-1 and TRBJ1-3; possible D gene TRBD1, 6 bases. This CDR3 comprises 15 residues. CDR1 is SGHRS and CDR2 is YFSETQ in the germline V gene. V gave up 4 bases and J gave up 0 bases, with 11 bases separating them.

The V gene is TRBV19, the J gene TRBJ1-3; D gene uncertain. The germline V and J ends were trimmed by 8 bases and 0 bases, with 20 bases remaining between them. This CDR3 comprises 17 residues. Germline CDR1 and CDR2: LNHDA and SQIVND (reference sequence). As DNA, the CDR3 is TGTGCCAGTGTAGGCCGCTCCCCAGGCTTCTCTGGAAACACCATATATTTT. Protein product: CASVGRSPGFSGNTIYF.

The genes are TRBV27 and TRBJ2-2; TRBD1 might be the D (7 bases). Germline assignment: CDR1 MNHEY and CDR2 SMNVEV (reference sequence). V was cut by 2 bases and J by 4 bases, with 14 bases left in between. The CDR3 runs to 16 residues. The CDR3 loop reads CASSLRQGEATGELFF. The CDR3 DNA sequence: TGTGCCAGCAGTTTAAGGCAGGGGGAGGCCACCGGGGAGCTGTTTTTT.

The chain joins TRBV28 to TRBJ2-4; TRBD1 agrees at 7 bases. The germline V gene encodes CDR1 MDHEN and CDR2 SYDVKM. The V segment lost 3 bases and the J segment 13 bases; nucleotides outside the gene matches: 6. The CDR3 covers 12 residues. CDR3: CASSLPTGLQYF. In DNA form, the CDR3 reads TGTGCCAGCAGTTTGCCGACAGGGTTACAGTACTTC.

A single count supports this clone. V gene TRBV3-1 (or the pseudogene TRBV3-2) combines with J gene TRBJ2-3, with 8 bases identical to TRBD2. CDR1 and CDR2 from the germline V gene are LGHDT and YNNKEL (reference sequence). The V gene end was trimmed by 4 bases and the J gene end by 5 bases; junction bases not matched to a gene: 11. This CDR3 region has 16 residues. CDR3 sequence reads: CASSRRSRGAKDTQYF. DNA for the CDR3: TGTGCCAGCAGCCGCCGTTCGCGGGGGGCGAAAGATACGCAGTATTTT.

V usage is TRBV19 and J usage is TRBJ1-4; 7 nucleotides match TRBD1. Germline V gives CDR1 LNHDA, CDR2 SQIVND (reference sequence). The CDR3 covers 16 residues. Unmatched junction bases numbered 4, after V lost 3 bases and J lost 0 bases. The CDR3 spells CASSITQGATNEKLFF. CDR3 nucleotides: TGTGCCAGTAGTATCACGCAGGGGGCAACTAATGAAAAACTGTTTTTT.

This sequence joins TRBV19 and TRBJ2-7; D is ambiguous. The CDR3 length is 12 residues. Trimming removed 8 bases from V and 1 base from J, with 9 bases in between. Germline values: CDR1 LNHDA, CDR2 SQIVND (reference sequence). CDR3 residues: CASSHKSYEQYF. CDR3 DNA: TGTGCCAGTTCTCACAAATCCTACGAGCAGTACTTC.

The rearrangement joins TRBV7-9 to TRBJ2-3; 8 bases are shared with TRBD2. CDR1 is SEHNR and CDR2 is FQNEAQ in the germline V gene (reference sequence). V was pared by 4 bases and J by 7 bases, with 13 bases of the junction left unmatched. There are 16 residues in the CDR3. CDR3 region: CASSSRGGYPRNTQYF. The CDR3 nucleotides are TGTGCCAGCAGCTCCCGGGGGGGCTACCCGAGGAATACGCAGTATTTT.

V gene TRBV12-3 or TRBV12-4 combines with J gene TRBJ1-5; D is unclear. With 0 bases removed from V and 6 bases from J, the gap between germline ends came to 3 bases. The CDR3 sequence is 12 residues long. Here the CDR3 DNA reads TGTGCCAGCAGTTTAGCCTCTCAGCCCCAGCATTTT. Its translation: CASSLASQPQHF.

The chain uses TRBV5-4 and TRBJ1-1; D ambiguous. Germline V lookup: CDR1 SGHNT, CDR2 YYREEE (reference sequence). V shed 3 bases and J shed 0 bases, with 15 bases lying between them. The CDR3 loop spans 16 amino acids. CDR3 bases: TGTGCCAGCAGCTCTCAATTCGCAGACATGAACACTGAAGCTTTCTTT. Translating gives CASSSQFADMNTEAFF.

V usage is TRBV6-5 and J usage is TRBJ1-5; D remains ambiguous. The length of the CDR3 is 13 residues. Trimming removed 7 bases from V and 6 bases from J, with 13 bases in between. CDR1 MNHEY and CDR2 SVGAGI come from the germline V gene. CDR3 DNA: TGTGCCAGCACCGTTTCGGCGGGTCAGCCCCAGCATTTT. This translates into CASTVSAGQPQHF.

This clone was counted a few times. DNA for the CDR3: TGTGCCAGCAGCCCGGGACAGGGTTACGAGCAGTACTTC. This encodes CASSPGQGYEQYF. This chain connects TRBV11-2 to TRBJ2-7; 9 nucleotides agree with TRBD1. The CDR3 has 13 residues. Looked up from germline, CDR1 is SGHAT and CDR2 is FQNNGV. J was trimmed by 4 bases and V by 5 bases; bases with no gene match: 3.

The chain employs TRBV12-3 or TRBV12-4 and TRBJ1-2; TRBD1 might be the D (6 bases). The V gene lost 6 bases and the J gene lost 8 bases, with 16 bases spanning the gap. The CDR3 is 13 amino acids. CDR3 in amino acids: CASRPNGQWGYTF. CDR3 sequence (DNA): TGTGCCAGCAGACCAAACGGACAGTGGGGCTACACCTTC.

This rearrangement joins TRBV19 to TRBJ1-4, with D maybe TRBD1 (6 bases). The V gene lost 6 bases and the J gene lost 8 bases, with 19 bases spanning the gap. From germline, CDR1 is LNHDA and CDR2 SQIVND (reference sequence). The CDR3 spans 15 residues. CDR3 sequence: CASSQYRELWEKLFF. CDR3 sequence (DNA): TGTGCCAGTAGCCAATACAGGGAACTGTGGGAAAAACTGTTTTTT.

This sequence joins TRBV9 and TRBJ1-2, with D unclear. CDR3 length: 14 amino acids. Germline CDR1 is SGDLS and CDR2 is YYNGEE. V lost 4 bases and J 0 bases, leaving 10 bases between the germline ends. The CDR3 loop reads CASSSRASNYGYTF. CDR3 sequence (DNA): TGTGCCAGCAGCTCGAGGGCCTCTAACTATGGCTACACCTTC.

The chain has TRBV7-2 and TRBJ1-1; 8 bases align to TRBD1. The CDR3 covers 14 residues. Germline CDR1 SGHTA, CDR2 FQGNSA. The V and J ends lost 3 bases and 6 bases, in that order; junction bases with no gene match: 6. The CDR3 is CASSFRTGSAEAFF. The CDR3 DNA reads TGTGCCAGCAGCTTCCGGACAGGGAGCGCTGAAGCTTTCTTT. The full variable domain, with the rest looked up from reference TRBV7-2 and TRBJ1-1, is GAGVSQSPSNKVTEKGKDVELRCDPISGHTALYWYRQSLGQGLEFLIYFQGNSAPDKSGLPSDRFSAERTGGSVSTLTIQRTQQEDSAVYLCASSFRTGSAEAFFGQGTRLTVV.

The rearrangement uses TRBV29-1 and TRBJ1-2; 7 nucleotides agree with TRBD1. Germline loops: CDR1 SQVTM, CDR2 ANQGSEA. J was trimmed by 2 bases and V by 6 bases; bases with no gene match: 9. The CDR3 runs to 14 residues. The CDR3 DNA is TGCAGCGTCGTCGGACAGGACAACAACTATGGCTACACCTTC. Its protein product is CSVVGQDNNYGYTF.

The rearrangement uses TRBV7-2 and TRBJ2-2; 7 bases fit TRBD2. Germline CDR1 is SGHTA and CDR2 is FQGNSA. There are 14 residues in the CDR3. V trimming: 1 base; J trimming: 8 bases; junction bases outside the gene matches: 4. CDR3 bases: TGTGCCAGCAGCTTAGTAGGGACTACTGGGGAGCTGTTTTTT. Amino acid sequence: CASSLVGTTGELFF. The full variable domain, rest sourced from reference TRBV7-2 and TRBJ2-2, is GAGVSQSPSNKVTEKGKDVELRCDPISGHTALYWYRQSLGQGLEFLIYFQGNSAPDKSGLPSDRFSAERTGGSVSTLTIQRTQQEDSAVYLCASSLVGTTGELFFGEGSRLTVL.

The chain uses TRBV7-8 and TRBJ1-6, with D possibly being TRBD1 (5 bases). Germline-derived CDR1 and CDR2 are SGHVS and FQNEAQ. The CDR3 is 15 residues long. Trimming stripped 4 bases from V and 9 bases from J, with 16 bases between. The CDR3 protein is CASSSIRGGGSPLHF. CDR3 nucleotide sequence: TGTGCCAGCAGCTCGATACGTGGGGGGGGTTCACCCCTCCACTTT.

V usage is TRBV2 and J usage is TRBJ1-5; no reliable D call. Trimming took off 8 bases at V and 2 bases at J, with 10 bases between the two ends. Germline V gene sequence: CDR1 SNHLY, CDR2 FYNNEI. CDR3 length: 13 amino acids. The CDR3 DNA reads as TGTGCCAGCCTCGGCAGCGGCAATCAGCCCCAGCATTTT. Amino acid sequence: CASLGSGNQPQHF.

The chain employs TRBV7-8 and TRBJ1-5; 11 bases map to TRBD1. Germline V gene lookup returns CDR1 SGHVS and CDR2 FQNEAQ. The J segment lost 3 bases and the V segment lost 3 bases, leaving 4 bases of the junction unmatched. The CDR3 is 16 residues long. Here the CDR3 reads CASSFQGQGDNQPQHF. CDR3 sequence (DNA): TGTGCCAGCAGCTTTCAGGGACAGGGGGACAATCAGCCCCAGCATTTT.

This clone was counted a single time. The V and J genes are TRBV10-3 and TRBJ2-1, with TRBD2 matching 9 bases. The germline V gene encodes CDR1 ENHRY and CDR2 SYGVKD. The V and J ends lost 0 bases and 4 bases, in that order; junction bases with no gene match: 4. The CDR3 totals 16 residues. The CDR3 sequence: CAISESASGAYNEQFF. CDR3 nucleotides: TGTGCCATCAGTGAGTCCGCTAGCGGGGCGTACAATGAGCAGTTCTTC.

The rearrangement links TRBV27 to TRBJ1-2; 7 bases map to TRBD1. Germline V gives CDR1 MNHEY, CDR2 SMNVEV (reference sequence). The CDR3 runs to 14 residues. V was pared by 4 bases and J by 6 bases, with 8 bases of the junction left unmatched. The CDR3 nucleotides are TGTGCCAGCAGTTCGACGACAGGGTATAATGGCTACACCTTC. Encoded protein: CASSSTTGYNGYTF.

The CDR3 DNA is TGTGCCAGCAGTTTGGGGGGGTTGTTTGGCTACACCTTC. It specifies CASSLGGLFGYTF. The V and J genes are TRBV27 and TRBJ1-2; possible D gene TRBD1, 5 bases. Germline loops: CDR1 MNHEY, CDR2 SMNVEV (reference sequence). The CDR3 consists of 13 residues. Trimming stripped 3 bases from V and 7 bases from J, with 12 bases between.

The V and J genes are TRBV30 and TRBJ1-2; 9 bases match TRBD1. The V gene's germline CDR1 is GTSNPN and CDR2 SVGIG (reference sequence). The junction had 2 bases not matched to a gene; V was cut back by 1 base and J by 5 bases. This CDR3 spans 13 amino acids. In DNA, the CDR3 is TGTGCCTGGAGTGGGGACAGGGAGTATGGCTACACCTTC. Protein sequence: CAWSGDREYGYTF.

V usage is TRBV7-9 and J usage is TRBJ1-1, with 11 bases aligning to TRBD1. Unmatched junction bases numbered 9, after V lost 4 bases and J lost 5 bases. The CDR3 is 16 amino acids. Germline CDR1 SEHNR, CDR2 FQNEAQ (reference sequence). CDR3 DNA: TGTGCCAGCAGCTCGGACAGGGGGCGAGGGGGGACTGAAGCTTTCTTT. This sequence encodes CASSSDRGRGGTEAFF. Using reference TRBV7-9 and TRBJ1-1 for the parts outside the CDR3, the full variable domain is DTGVSQNPRHKITKRGQNVTFRCDPISEHNRLYWYRQTLGQGPEFLTYFQNEAQLEKSRLLSDRFSAERPKGSFSTLEIQRTEQGDSAMYLCASSSDRGRGGTEAFFGQGTRLTVV.

The rearrangement uses TRBV7-6 and TRBJ2-5; 9 nucleotides align to TRBD1. With V trimmed by 4 bases and J by 0 bases, 9 bases remained unmatched. There are 17 residues in the CDR3. Germline V gene lookup returns CDR1 SGHVS and CDR2 FNYEAQ. CDR3 coding DNA: TGTGCCAGCAGCTCAAATCCCGGGACAGGGTACCAAGAGACCCAGTACTTC. Protein sequence: CASSSNPGTGYQETQYF.